Each of the 26 T cell receptor beta chains below was sequenced from the same sample in a study of T cells in Graves' hyperthyroidism and ophthalmopathy. Template material for amplifying TCR beta CDR3 regions consisted of RNA transcripts. Researchers ran a first-round RT-PCR on the TCR CDR3 using the HTBI primer set. TCRdb redid the calling of the multiplex PCR reads with MiXCR, one entry per CDR3 protein. This table holds 450,000 to 650,000 distinct CDR3 sequences, about 14% found once. Sequences were obtained from blood. These receptor sequences come from a woman aged 18 to 35 with Graves' ophthalmopathy.

V is TRBV9 and J is TRBJ2-3; the match to TRBD2 covers 13 bases. The germline gives CDR1 SGDLS, CDR2 YYNGEE. With 1 base clipped from V and 0 bases from J, the junction kept 11 bases outside the gene matches. This CDR3 is 20 amino acids long. CDR3 bases: TGTGCCAGCAGCGTAAGGACTAGCGGGAGATTCGGGTCGAGCACAGATACGCAGTATTTT. This translates into CASSVRTSGRFGSSTDTQYF.

Points on this clonotype: The junction and the germline gene differ at one end; a read error may be behind it. This chain uses TRBV12-3 or TRBV12-4 with TRBJ1-4; D unclear. The CDR3 length is 14 residues. The CDR3 reads CASSPMGNNEKPFF. The CDR3 DNA follows: TGTGCCAGCAGCCCTATGGGGAATAATGAAAAACCGTTTTTT.

This clonotype was counted ten times or more. The CDR3 coding sequence is TGTGCCAGCAGAGGACTAGCGGGAGAAGTGGGTTCCTACGAGCAGTACTTC. This encodes CASRGLAGEVGSYEQYF. J is TRBJ2-7 and V is TRBV11-2, with 13 bases identical to TRBD2. V trimming: 6 bases; J trimming: 1 base; junction bases outside the gene matches: 9. Germline V gives CDR1 SGHAT, CDR2 FQNNGV. This CDR3 has 17 amino acids.

There are many counts of this clonotype. The V and J genes are TRBV29-1 and TRBJ1-1; D gene unclear. V lost 5 bases and J lost 3, with 10 bases in between. This CDR3 is 12 amino acids long. The germline V gene encodes CDR1 SQVTM and CDR2 ANQGSEA. The CDR3 reads CSVTASYTEAFF. The CDR3 bases are TGCAGCGTTACCGCCTCGTACACTGAAGCTTTCTTT. The full variable domain, in which reference TRBV29-1 and TRBJ1-1 provide the parts outside the CDR3, is SAVISQKPSRDICQRGTSLTIQCQVDSQVTMMFWYRQQPGQSLTLIATANQGSEATYESGFVIDKFPISRPNLTFSTLTVSNMSPEDSSIYLCSVTASYTEAFFGQGTRLTVV.

The chain uses TRBV7-3 and TRBJ2-1; 9 nucleotides line up with TRBD2. The V and J ends lost 5 bases and 5 bases, in that order; junction bases with no gene match: 16. This CDR3 has 18 residues. The V gene's germline CDR1 is SGHTA and CDR2 FQGTGA. As DNA, the CDR3 is TGTGCCAGCAGCGCCCCCGCCATAGGACTAGCGACAGACAATGAGCAGTTCTTC. Its translation: CASSAPAIGLATDNEQFF.

This clonotype was detected ten times or more. The genes are TRBV20-1 and TRBJ2-5; TRBD2 matches at 7 bases. J lost 0 bases, V lost 1 base, and 2 bases had no gene match. This CDR3 has 14 residues. The germline CDR1 and CDR2 sequences are DFQATT and SNEGSKA (reference sequence). The CDR3 spells CSARGSGYQETQYF. In DNA, the CDR3 is TGCAGTGCTAGAGGTAGCGGGTACCAAGAGACCCAGTACTTC.

This clonotype was detected ten times or more. The gene calls are TRBV27 and TRBJ1-1, with a weak D call TRBD1 (5 bases). Trimming left V 5 bases short and J 1 base short, with 17 bases between. The CDR3 spans 16 residues. The germline CDR1 and CDR2 sequences are MNHEY and SMNVEV (reference sequence). For the CDR3, the DNA is TGTGCCAGCAGTCCGGGACCTGGAGATGGGAACACTGAAGCTTTCTTT. Translating gives CASSPGPGDGNTEAFF.

This clonotype appeared many times. The rearrangement links TRBV12-3 or TRBV12-4 to TRBJ2-4; D is unclear. The germline V and J ends were trimmed by 7 bases and 0 bases, with 13 bases remaining between them. This CDR3 is 15 amino acids long. The chain's CDR3 is CASTPPGSAKNIQYF. The CDR3 region has the DNA TGTGCCAGCACCCCCCCCGGCTCAGCCAAAAACATTCAGTACTTC.

Only a few counts were recorded for this clonotype. This chain uses TRBV5-5 with TRBJ1-4; tentatively, D is TRBD1 (5 bases). Trimming shortened V by 0 bases and J by 7 bases, and 13 bases separated the two germline ends. Germline values: CDR1 SGHKS, CDR2 YYEKEE (reference sequence). The CDR3 consists of 15 residues. CDR3 protein: CASSLGQRRGEKLFF. In DNA, the CDR3 is TGTGCCAGCAGCTTGGGACAGCGGCGGGGTGAAAAACTGTTTTTT. The full variable domain, with the rest looked up from reference TRBV5-5 and TRBJ1-4, is DAGVTQSPTHLIKTRGQQVTLRCSPISGHKSVSWYQQVLGQGPQFIFQYYEKEERGRGNFPDRFSARQFPNYSSELNVNALLLGDSALYLCASSLGQRRGEKLFFGSGTQLSVL.

This clonotype has more than one count but fewer than ten. The V gene is TRBV12-3 or TRBV12-4, the J gene TRBJ2-7; no firm D call. The V end was cut by 6 bases, the J end by 2 bases, with 11 bases between. This CDR3 is built from 13 residues. This chain's CDR3 is CASSRVTPYEQYF. The DNA for the CDR3 is TGTGCCAGCAGCCGGGTCACTCCCTACGAGCAGTACTTC.

This clonotype was observed a handful of times. The rearrangement uses TRBV6-5 and TRBJ1-5; D remains unclear. The V gene lost 2 bases and the J gene lost 7 bases, with 9 bases spanning the gap. CDR1 is MNHEY, CDR2 SVGAGI, per germline. This CDR3 has 13 residues. In nucleotides, the CDR3 is TGTGCCAGCAGTTACAGGGTTGGGCAGCCCCAGCATTTT. It is translated as CASSYRVGQPQHF.

This clonotype was counted many times. The V call is TRBV7-9, the J call TRBJ2-1; possible D gene TRBD2, 6 bases. CDR1 and CDR2 (germline): SEHNR, FQNEAQ (reference sequence). This CDR3 comprises 12 residues. Trimming removed 7 bases from V and 9 bases from J, with 13 bases in between. The CDR3 nucleotides read TGTGCCAGCAAGGAGGGGCGGGGTGAGCAGTTCTTC. It specifies CASKEGRGEQFF.

This clonotype has at least ten counts. The rearrangement uses TRBV27 and TRBJ2-3; 7 nucleotides line up with TRBD2. V lost 0 bases to trimming and J lost 3 bases; unmatched junction nucleotides: 3. The CDR3 runs to 15 residues. Germline V CDR1 and CDR2: MNHEY, SMNVEV (reference sequence). CDR3 amino acids: CASSLSRTRTDTQYF. CDR3 sequence (DNA): TGTGCCAGCAGTTTATCCCGGACTAGGACAGATACGCAGTATTTT.

This clonotype was observed at least ten times. This chain uses TRBV6-1 with TRBJ2-5, with 10 bases lining up with TRBD1. CDR3 length: 13 amino acids. The junction had 8 bases not matched to a gene; V was cut back by 5 bases and J by 11 bases. Germline values: CDR1 MNHNS, CDR2 SASEGT. The CDR3 region is CASSSRDRGSQYF. The CDR3, as DNA: TGTGCCAGCAGTTCCCGGGACAGGGGATCACAGTACTTC.

This clonotype was seen at least ten times. V is TRBV6-2 or TRBV6-3 and J is TRBJ2-1; 8 bases are a match to TRBD2. V lost 4 bases and J lost 6; bases outside the gene matches: 11. Germline V CDR1 and CDR2: MNHEY, SVGEGT. The CDR3 is made up of 16 amino acids. The CDR3 protein is CASSSSLGLAINEQFF. CDR3 nucleotides: TGTGCCAGCAGTTCCAGTCTAGGACTAGCTATCAATGAGCAGTTCTTC.

Regarding this clonotype: Since a much larger clone is just one base distant, this may be a read error. V is TRBV2 and J is TRBJ2-7; a weak D match, TRBD1 (5 bases). CDR1 SNHLY and CDR2 FYNNEI come from the germline V gene. The CDR3 is made up of 10 amino acids. The CDR3 nucleotides read TGTGCCAGCGGGGCCTACGTGCAGTACTTC. Encoded protein: CASGAYVQYF. Complete variable domain (other parts from reference TRBV2 and TRBJ2-7): EPEVTQTPSHQVTQMGQEVILRCVPISNHLYFYWYRQILGQKVEFLVSFYNNEISEKSEIFDDQFSVERPDGSNFTLKIRSTKLEDSAMYFCASGAYVQYFGPGTRLTVT.

The sample holds one count of this clonotype. This sequence may be a read error, since a much larger clone differs from it by one base. The chain has TRBV7-8 and TRBJ2-1; TRBD2 aligns across 15 bases. This CDR3 is 15 amino acids long. The V segment lost 5 bases and the J segment 8 bases; nucleotides outside the gene matches: 4. Germline V gene sequence: CDR1 SGHVS, CDR2 FQNEAQ. CDR3 coding DNA: TGTGCCAGCAGCCCCGGACTAGCGGGAGGGTATGAGCAGTTCTTC. Amino acid sequence: CASSPGLAGGYEQFF.

The chain employs TRBV3-1 and TRBJ1-2; 7 nucleotides line up with TRBD1. Trimming took 1 base from V and 3 from J; bases not matched to a gene: 8. CDR3 length: 16 amino acids. Germline loops: CDR1 LGHDT, CDR2 YNNKEL (reference sequence). The CDR3 nucleotides read TGTGCCAGCAGCCAAGCCTTGGGACAGAGAGACTATGGCTACACCTTC. As protein: CASSQALGQRDYGYTF.

This clonotype was detected only a few times. The genes are TRBV4-1 and TRBJ2-1; 7 nucleotides line up with TRBD2. Germline lookup yields CDR1 MGHRA and CDR2 YSYEKL. The CDR3 loop spans 16 amino acids. V lost 4 bases to trimming and J lost 2 bases; unmatched junction nucleotides: 8. CDR3 sequence (DNA): TGCGCCAGCAGCCGCGGGCTAGCGGAAACCTACAATGAGCAGTTCTTC. Its protein product is CASSRGLAETYNEQFF.

This clonotype has a handful of counts. The J gene is TRBJ2-7, the V gene TRBV5-5; TRBD2 matches at 7 bases. The germline V gene encodes CDR1 SGHKS and CDR2 YYEKEE (reference sequence). The CDR3 totals 16 residues. V lost 4 bases to trimming and J lost 3 bases; unmatched junction nucleotides: 13. The CDR3 DNA sequence: TGTGCCAGCAGCCCTCAGTGGGGGGGTGATAGCTACGAGCAGTACTTC. Translated, it gives CASSPQWGGDSYEQYF.

This chain links TRBV11-3 with TRBJ2-7, with D possibly called TRBD1 or TRBD2 (5 bases each). CDR1 is SGHNT and CDR2 is YENEEA in the germline V gene. This CDR3 has 15 amino acids. Trimming shortened V by 7 bases and J by 2 bases, and 18 bases separated the two germline ends. The DNA for the CDR3 is TGTGCCAGCACCTCCCGGGGCCCCGGGGCCTACGAGCAGTACTTC. It translates to CASTSRGPGAYEQYF. The entire variable domain, with the rest obtained from reference TRBV11-3 and TRBJ2-7, is as follows: EAGVVQSPRYKIIEKKQPVAFWCNPISGHNTLYWYLQNLGQGPELLIRYENEEAVDDSQLPKDRFSAERLKGVDSTLKIQPAELGDSAVYLCASTSRGPGAYEQYFGPGTRLTVT.

This clonotype was picked up a small number of times. This may stem from a read error, because a much larger clone lies one nucleotide away. This sequence joins TRBV11-2 and TRBJ1-2; D is unclear. Trimming stripped 4 bases from V and 1 base from J, with 16 bases between. This CDR3 has 16 residues. Germline CDR1 SGHAT, CDR2 FQNNGV. This chain's CDR3 is CASSSPKREFNYGYTF. In DNA form, the CDR3 reads TGTGCCAGCAGCTCCCCGAAGAGGGAGTTTAACTATGGCTACACCTTC. The whole variable domain, remainder taken from reference TRBV11-2 and TRBJ1-2, is EAGVAQSPRYKIIEKRQSVAFWCNPISGHATLYWYQQILGQGPKLLIQFQNNGVVDDSQLPKDRFSAERLKGVDSTLKIQPAKLEDSAVYLCASSSPKREFNYGYTFGSGTRLTVV.

This clonotype was seen at least ten times. The chain has TRBV7-9 and TRBJ2-5; D not resolved. The CDR3 is made up of 14 amino acids. Trimming cost V 2 bases and J 2 bases, with 9 bases left between them. Per germline, CDR1 SEHNR and CDR2 FQNEAQ (reference sequence). The chain's CDR3 is CASSLNPQQETQYF. The CDR3, as DNA: TGTGCCAGCAGCTTAAATCCTCAGCAAGAGACCCAGTACTTC.

This clonotype was detected many times. V and J are TRBV2 and TRBJ2-7, with TRBD1 matching 7 bases. The CDR3 covers 14 residues. Germline CDR1 reads SNHLY; CDR2 reads FYNNEI. J gave up 3 bases and V 3 bases, and 5 bases lay outside the gene matches. Written as DNA, the CDR3 is TGTGCCAGCAGTGATCAGGGGGTCTTCTACGAGCAGTACTTC. Translating it yields CASSDQGVFYEQYF.

The rearrangement joins TRBV30 to TRBJ2-6, with D perhaps TRBD1 (7 bases). V was shortened by 3 bases and J by 4 bases, with 10 bases between the two germline ends. In germline, CDR1 is GTSNPN, CDR2 SVGIG (reference sequence). The CDR3 consists of 14 residues. CDR3 residues: CAWSRGVGANVLTF. CDR3 sequence (DNA): TGTGCCTGGAGCAGGGGGGTCGGGGCCAACGTCCTGACTTTC.

The table lists this clonotype with a few counts. The rearrangement uses TRBV7-9 and TRBJ2-7; D is unclear. Germline V gives CDR1 SEHNR, CDR2 FQNEAQ (reference sequence). The germline V and J ends were trimmed by 4 bases and 3 bases, with 10 bases remaining between them. This CDR3 is 13 amino acids long. CDR3 sequence: CASSYTTNYEQYF. CDR3 in DNA: TGTGCCAGCAGCTACACGACAAACTACGAGCAGTACTTC.